This TCR beta chain was sequenced for a study of T and B cells in COVID-19 patients. Multiplex PCR with BIOMED2 TRB-A/B primer pools amplified TRB rearrangements. From the multiplex PCR reads, TCRdb called clonotypes with MiXCR, one entry per CDR3 protein. The data hold approximately 15,000 distinct CDR3 sequences, with roughly 29% observed a single time. Each TRB amplification used roughly 250-550 ng of genomic DNA from blood. J lost 6 bases, V lost 2 bases, and 10 bases had no gene match. The CDR3 has 15 residues. The germline V gene has CDR1 GTSNPN and CDR2 SVGIG (reference sequence). The chain links TRBV30 to TRBJ1-5; TRBD1 aligns across 7 bases. The sequence was obtained from a human donor who had recovered from COVID-19. Sequencing was done on a sample of blood. The CDR3 sequence: CAWSYTNRGGQPQHF. In nucleotides, the CDR3 is TGTGCCTGGAGTTATACAAACAGGGGCGGTCAGCCCCAGCATTTT.